This TCR beta chain was retrieved from a study of OX40 agonist ivuxolimab in advanced cancers. About the research overall: Previous treatment with anti-PD-1, anti-PD-L1 or anti-CTLA-4 therapy was allowed; 40% had received some. Study-wide points: Specificity for antigen went undetermined in the expanded peripheral T cells.

Repertoires were generated with immunoSEQ multiplex PCR, while TCRdb's copy carries only in-frame clones and drops some. This sample has 80,000 or so clones, with 80% to 90% found just once. This CDR3 is 14 amino acids long. V dropped 0 bases and J dropped 11 bases, with 17 bases sitting between them. Germline loops: CDR1 SGHRS, CDR2 YFSETQ. Concerning this clone: Its antigen is unknown.

This clonotype was sampled from an adult with an advanced solid tumor such as melanoma, head and neck, liver or kidney cancer. This sequence joins TRBV5-1 and TRBJ2-5, with unresolved D. The specimen was CD4+ or CD8+ T cells sorted from blood, collected in a trial of the OX40 agonist ivuxolimab. CDR3 in DNA: TGCGCCAGCAGCTTGGACCCTAACAGTTACGGGCAGTACTTC. It is translated as CASSLDPNSYGQYF.